The 17 T cell receptor delta chains given below trace back to one sample, sequenced in a study of Vδ1+ human thymocytes. Study-level points and caveats: In the thymus, TRG and TRD repertoires looked highly polyclonal with Gaussian CDR3 lengths.

Antigen specificity for these receptors is unknown. RNA was extracted from the cells and then reverse transcribed. Pooled V-gene forward primers with one constant-region reverse primer generated the CDR3 amplicons by multiplex PCR. TCRdb reprocessed the multiplex PCR reads using CATT. The data hold about 58,000 delta-chain clones, with roughly 16% observed a single time. Sequencing input: Vdelta1+ gamma-delta thymocytes from the thymus. This sample's subset: FACS-sorted CD3+ TCRalphabeta- TCRVdelta1+ TCRVdelta2- thymocytes. The source is a girl under two years old who had congenital heart surgery.

The chain carries TRDV1 and TRDJ1, with 9 bases aligning to TRDD2. Looked up from germline, CDR1 is TSWWSYY and CDR2 is QGS. Losses at the gene ends were 0 bases for V and 1 base for J; bases not matched to a gene: 18. The CDR3 runs 21 residues. CDR3 sequence (DNA): TGTGCTCTTGGGGAACTAGTTTTCCCTTCCTACCCTACTGGGCCCACCGATAAACTCATCTTT. Amino acids: CALGELVFPSYPTGPTDKLIF.

This clone was detected ten times or more. The chain uses TRDV2 and TRDJ1; tentative D call: TRDD3 (5 bases). The CDR3 covers 12 residues. In germline, CDR1 is GEAIGNYY, CDR2 EKD. The V and J ends lost 7 bases and 4 bases respectively, with 12 bases between them. CDR3 sequence reads: CACEGWGDKLIF. The CDR3, as DNA: TGTGCCTGCGAGGGATGGGGCGATAAACTCATCTTT.

This clone is labeled as medium-sized. This chain joins TRDV2 and TRDJ1; 8 bases line up with TRDD3. The CDR3 covers 18 residues. V was pared by 3 bases and J by 0 bases, with 14 bases of the junction left unmatched. The germline V gene has CDR1 GEAIGNYY and CDR2 EKD. The CDR3 region is CACDGLAGGIPYTDKLIF. CDR3 DNA sequence: TGTGCCTGTGACGGACTGGCTGGGGGAATACCGTACACCGATAAACTCATCTTT.

This clone was seen more than once but under ten times. This chain uses TRDV1 with TRDJ1; no firm D call. V gave up 5 bases and J gave up 2 bases, with 21 bases separating them. Germline CDR1 and CDR2: TSWWSYY and QGS. The CDR3 consists of 17 residues. In DNA form, the CDR3 reads TGTGCTCTTGGGACTCGGACACATTTCCGGAGTACCGATAAACTCATCTTT. Translating it yields CALGTRTHFRSTDKLIF.

This clone was seen a few times. The chain combines TRDV2 with TRDJ1; 9 positions match TRDD3. The ends lost 4 bases at V and 4 bases at J; junction bases unmatched: 9. This CDR3 has 15 residues. In germline, CDR1 is GEAIGNYY, CDR2 EKD. CDR3 amino acids: CACEVTGGGDDKLIF. The CDR3 region has the DNA TGTGCCTGTGAGGTTACTGGGGGAGGGGACGATAAACTCATCTTT.

There are a few counts of this clone. This chain connects TRDV1 to TRDJ1; maybe TRDD2 (5 bases). Germline V gene lookup returns CDR1 TSWWSYY and CDR2 QGS. The CDR3 sequence is 21 residues long. The ends were cut back, 1 base at V and 0 bases at J, with 27 bases in the middle. The CDR3 DNA reads as TGTGCTCTTGGGGAACGAACCCGACTCGGACCTACGACCACATACACCGATAAACTCATCTTT. Translating gives CALGERTRLGPTTTYTDKLIF.

Only a few counts were recorded for this clone. This chain joins TRDV1 and TRDJ1; 9 nucleotides agree with TRDD3. V was pared by 0 bases and J by 2 bases, with 13 bases of the junction left unmatched. The CDR3 covers 19 residues. The germline gives CDR1 TSWWSYY, CDR2 QGS. The CDR3 loop reads CALGELLRGYWGTTDKLIF. The CDR3 DNA is TGTGCTCTTGGGGAACTACTACGGGGGTACTGGGGGACTACCGATAAACTCATCTTT.

For this clone: Different DNA sequences within this sample yield the same CDR3. This chain uses TRDV1 with TRDJ1; D uncertain. V was shortened by 6 bases and J by 8 bases, with 34 bases between the two germline ends. Germline CDR1 reads TSWWSYY; CDR2 reads QGS. The CDR3 consists of 19 residues. CDR3 nucleotide sequence: TGTGCTCTTGGCAGTCAAGGGAGACTCTCTGAAGGAAAACCGATAAAACTCATCTTT. Translated: CALGSQGRLSEGKPIKLIF.

This clone was seen once. V is TRDV1 and J is TRDJ1; 13 bases agree with TRDD3. Losses at the gene ends were 3 bases for V and 3 bases for J; bases not matched to a gene: 16. This CDR3 contains 20 residues. Germline CDR1 is TSWWSYY and CDR2 is QGS. The CDR3 loop reads CALGESISGTGGYAADKLIF. The CDR3 nucleotides are TGTGCTCTTGGGGAGTCTATTTCCGGTACTGGGGGATACGCGGCCGATAAACTCATCTTT.

The V and J genes are TRDV1 and TRDJ1; a possible D gene is TRDD3 (6 bases). V was trimmed by 0 bases and J by 8 bases, leaving 16 bases between them. Germline V gives CDR1 TSWWSYY, CDR2 QGS. The CDR3 has 15 amino acids. In DNA form, the CDR3 reads TGTGCTCTTGGGGAACTGAAGGTGCGATACGCGAAACTCATCTTT. Its protein product is CALGELKVRYAKLIF.

The gene calls are TRDV1 and TRDJ1; D might be TRDD3 (6 bases). The CDR3 is 15 amino acids. Germline V gives CDR1 TSWWSYY, CDR2 QGS. The V gene lost 7 bases and the J gene lost 0 bases, with 15 bases spanning the gap. This chain's CDR3 is CALVGGSPNTDKLIF. CDR3 nucleotide sequence: TGTGCTCTTGTTGGGGGCTCTCCGAACACCGATAAACTCATCTTT.

Turning to this clone: This same CDR3 is encoded by further DNA sequences in the sample. The chain has TRDV2 and TRDJ1, with TRDD3 matching over 13 bases. CDR3 size: 22 residues. Germline V gene sequence: CDR1 GEAIGNYY, CDR2 EKD. After removal of 7 bases from V and 0 bases from J, the junction contained 25 bases not matched to a gene. The CDR3 sequence is CACDPLARVPHWGIRYTDKLIF. Here the CDR3 DNA reads TGTGCCTGCGACCCCTTAGCGAGGGTCCCGCACTGGGGGATACGGTACACCGATAAACTCATCTTT.

This clone is medium-sized. This rearrangement joins TRDV2 to TRDJ1, with 9 bases fitting TRDD2. Germline values: CDR1 GEAIGNYY, CDR2 EKD. The trim removed 0 bases at V and 3 bases at J, leaving 16 bases unmatched. This CDR3 is built from 19 residues. The CDR3 DNA reads as TGTGCCTGTGACACCGTCCCTTCCTACGGAACCTGGGGTTCCGATAAACTCATCTTT. Protein: CACDTVPSYGTWGSDKLIF.

This chain links TRDV1 with TRDJ1, with 10 bases identical to TRDD3. Unmatched junction bases numbered 7, after V lost 2 bases and J lost 4 bases. CDR3 size: 16 residues. The V gene's germline CDR1 is TSWWSYY and CDR2 QGS. CDR3 bases: TGTGCTCTTGGGGAAATTTTTACTGGGGGATGCGATAAACTCATCTTT. Translation: CALGEIFTGGCDKLIF.

The chain joins TRDV1 to TRDJ1; the D gene could be TRDD2 or TRDD3 (5 bases each). V gave up 2 bases and J gave up 1 base, with 23 bases separating them. Germline CDR1 TSWWSYY, CDR2 QGS. The CDR3 has 19 amino acids. The CDR3 bases are TGTGCTCTTGGGGAAAAGCCCTACTTAGAGGATAAGGGCACCGATAAACTCATCTTT. Encoded protein: CALGEKPYLEDKGTDKLIF.

V and J are TRDV1 and TRDJ1; the D gene is possibly TRDD3 (6 bases). V dropped 5 bases and J dropped 11 bases, with 24 bases sitting between them. Germline CDR1 TSWWSYY, CDR2 QGS. CDR3 length equals 15 residues. The CDR3 sequence is CALGSITLVLGRLIF. CDR3 in DNA: TGTGCTCTTGGGTCCATCACCCTTGTACTGGGAAGGCTCATCTTT.

The V and J genes are TRDV1 and TRDJ1, with TRDD3 identical over 13 bases. Germline-derived CDR1 and CDR2 are TSWWSYY and QGS. J gave up 5 bases and V 1 base, and 13 bases lay outside the gene matches. The CDR3 sequence is 19 residues long. This CDR3 reads CALGEPTTSRLGDTDKLIF. DNA for the CDR3: TGTGCTCTTGGGGAACCTACCACTTCCCGACTGGGGGATACGGATAAACTCATCTTT.